Below, 15 T cell receptor beta chains from the same sample are listed, as sequenced in a study of blood T cell repertoires in COVID-19. Clones were read by immunoSEQ multiplex PCR, and TCRdb kept only the in-frame ones, dropping some. The sample lists roughly 300,000 clones; roughly 85% were seen once. The specimen was PBMCs or T cells enriched from blood (not recorded which). The receptors come from a woman aged 25 to 39 who had recovered from COVID-19.

The chain couples TRBV6-1 to TRBJ1-4, with D maybe TRBD1 (6 bases). The CDR3 is made up of 17 amino acids. With 0 bases removed from V and 3 bases from J, the gap between germline ends came to 14 bases. Germline CDR1 is MNHNS and CDR2 is SASEGT. CDR3 region: CASSEAPRGAANEKLFF. The CDR3, as DNA: TGTGCCAGCAGTGAAGCGCCCCGGGGGGCCGCTAATGAAAAACTGTTTTTT.

The V gene is TRBV27, the J gene TRBJ2-7; D may be TRBD2 (5 bases). Germline CDR1 and CDR2: MNHEY and SMNVEV (reference sequence). The CDR3 runs to 15 residues. V was shortened by 2 bases and J by 3 bases, with 14 bases between the two germline ends. CDR3 in DNA: TGTGCCAGCAGTTTAATCGTAGGGAGTAGCTACGAGCAGTACTTC. It translates to CASSLIVGSSYEQYF.

The rearrangement uses TRBV19 and TRBJ2-5, with D tentatively TRBD1 (5 bases). V was clipped by 5 bases and J by 1 base, with 14 bases between them. The V gene's germline CDR1 is LNHDA and CDR2 SQIVND (reference sequence). CDR3 length: 15 residues. CDR3 bases: TGTGCCAGTAGTTACCGGGCAGGGCTCCAAGAGACCCAGTACTTC. This encodes CASSYRAGLQETQYF.

This rearrangement joins TRBV3-1 (or the pseudogene TRBV3-2) to TRBJ1-1; maybe TRBD1 (5 bases). Germline V gene data show CDR1 as LGHDT and CDR2 as YNNKEL (reference sequence). V lost 3 bases, J lost 4 bases, and 12 bases lay in between. This CDR3 has 14 amino acids. DNA for the CDR3: TGTGCCAGCAGCCAGGCCGACAGATTCACTGAAGCTTTCTTT. It yields the protein CASSQADRFTEAFF.

The chain joins TRBV10-3 to TRBJ2-1; TRBD2 matches 13 bases. Per the germline V gene, CDR1 is ENHRY and CDR2 is SYGVKD. This CDR3 is 15 amino acids long. J lost 4 bases, V lost 6 bases, and 3 bases had no gene match. The CDR3 DNA reads as TGTGCCATCAGGGGGACTAGCGGGGAATACAATGAGCAGTTCTTC. Its protein product is CAIRGTSGEYNEQFF.

This clone was seen a handful of times. The J gene is TRBJ1-2, the V gene TRBV3-1 (or the pseudogene TRBV3-2); 7 bases map to TRBD1. The length of the CDR3 is 14 residues. J lost 7 bases, V lost 6 bases, and 11 bases had no gene match. Germline V gene data show CDR1 as LGHDT and CDR2 as YNNKEL (reference sequence). CDR3 nucleotides: TGTGCCAGCAGAAGGACAGGCCCTAGGGGTGGCTACACCTTC. Translation gives CASRRTGPRGGYTF.

The chain combines TRBV5-1 with TRBJ1-1; D may be TRBD1 (5 bases). The CDR3 contains 16 residues. V dropped 0 bases and J dropped 2 bases, with 14 bases sitting between them. The germline V gene has CDR1 SGHRS and CDR2 YFSETQ. The CDR3 protein is CASSLGTTGANTEAFF. In nucleotides, the CDR3 is TGCGCCAGCAGCTTGGGTACTACAGGTGCAAACACTGAAGCTTTCTTT. Variable domain in full (rest from reference TRBV5-1 and TRBJ1-1): KAGVTQTPRYLIKTRGQQVTLSCSPISGHRSVSWYQQTPGQGLQFLFEYFSETQRNKGNFPGRFSGRQFSNSRSEMNVSTLELGDSALYLCASSLGTTGANTEAFFGQGTRLTVV.

V and J are TRBV7-9 and TRBJ1-4; 7 nucleotides line up with TRBD1. The CDR3 consists of 15 residues. V lost 5 bases and J lost 5; bases outside the gene matches: 8. The V gene's germline CDR1 is SEHNR and CDR2 FQNEAQ (reference sequence). CDR3 DNA sequence: TGTGCCAGCAGCGCCCGACAGGGCCCGAATGAAAAACTGTTTTTT. This codes for CASSARQGPNEKLFF.

The chain recombines TRBV19 with TRBJ1-5, with TRBD1 matching over 8 bases. The CDR3 has 16 amino acids. CDR1 and CDR2 (germline): LNHDA, SQIVND (reference sequence). J was trimmed by 5 bases and V by 4 bases; bases with no gene match: 10. DNA for the CDR3: TGTGCCAGTAGTAGGGCGACAGGGGCTTGGGATCAGCCCCAGCATTTT. It translates to CASSRATGAWDQPQHF.

V is TRBV5-6 and J is TRBJ1-4; D unclear. CDR1 and CDR2 from the germline V gene are SGHDT and YYEEEE. V was pared by 5 bases and J by 2 bases, with 10 bases between. The CDR3 contains 14 residues. The CDR3 coding sequence is TGTGCCAGCAGTCAGCTCGGGACTAATGAAAAACTGTTTTTT. Protein product: CASSQLGTNEKLFF.

The chain combines TRBV6-5 with TRBJ1-2; TRBD1 aligns across 10 bases. V shed 6 bases, J shed 3 bases, and the junction held 7 bases outside the gene matches. Germline-derived CDR1 and CDR2 are MNHEY and SVGAGI. CDR3 size: 15 residues. In DNA form, the CDR3 reads TGTGCCAGCAGCCTCGGACAGGGGGTTCACTATGGCTACACCTTC. This encodes CASSLGQGVHYGYTF.

The V and J genes are TRBV7-3 and TRBJ2-1; TRBD1 is a possible D gene (5 bases). Germline CDR1 reads SGHTA; CDR2 reads FQGTGA. The germline V and J ends were trimmed by 2 bases and 4 bases, with 9 bases remaining between them. The CDR3 runs 14 residues. CDR3 sequence (DNA): TGTGCCAGCAGCTTAGGCAGGGAATACAATGAGCAGTTCTTC. It yields the protein CASSLGREYNEQFF.

The sample holds a few counts of this clone. This sequence joins TRBV7-9 and TRBJ1-1; D remains unclear. This CDR3 region has 11 residues. The germline V and J ends were trimmed by 1 base and 8 bases, with 5 bases remaining between them. In germline, CDR1 is SEHNR, CDR2 FQNEAQ (reference sequence). The CDR3 reads CASSLVQEAFF. CDR3 DNA: TGTGCCAGCAGCTTAGTACAAGAAGCTTTCTTT.

The J gene is TRBJ2-3, the V gene TRBV30; a possible D gene is TRBD2 (7 bases). This CDR3 is built from 16 residues. Germline CDR1 is GTSNPN and CDR2 is SVGIG (reference sequence). V lost 5 bases, J lost 0 bases, and 18 bases lay in between. The CDR3: CAWVTWGGPSTDTQYF. Here the CDR3 DNA reads TGTGCCTGGGTCACTTGGGGGGGGCCTAGCACAGATACGCAGTATTTT.

Remarks on this clone: It may be a read error: a sequence one base away is much more abundant. The chain carries TRBV6-5 and TRBJ1-1; 7 bases line up with TRBD1. Germline V gene data show CDR1 as MNHEY and CDR2 as SVGAGI. The trim removed 4 bases at V and 1 base at J, leaving 0 bases unmatched. This CDR3 has 13 amino acids. Here the CDR3 DNA reads TGTGCCAGCAGTTGGACAGGGAACACTGAAGCTTTCTTT. It encodes CASSWTGNTEAFF.